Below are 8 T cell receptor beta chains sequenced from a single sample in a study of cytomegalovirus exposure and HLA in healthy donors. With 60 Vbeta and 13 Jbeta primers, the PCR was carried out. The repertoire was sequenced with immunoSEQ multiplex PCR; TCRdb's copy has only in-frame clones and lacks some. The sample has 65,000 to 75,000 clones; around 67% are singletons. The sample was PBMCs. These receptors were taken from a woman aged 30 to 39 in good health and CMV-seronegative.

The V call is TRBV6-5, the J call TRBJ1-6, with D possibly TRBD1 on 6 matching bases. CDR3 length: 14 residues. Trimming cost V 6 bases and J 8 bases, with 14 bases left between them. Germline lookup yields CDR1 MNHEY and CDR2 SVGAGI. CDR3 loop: CASSRRDKDSPLHF. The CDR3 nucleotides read TGTGCCAGCAGCCGCAGGGACAAAGATTCACCCCTCCACTTT.

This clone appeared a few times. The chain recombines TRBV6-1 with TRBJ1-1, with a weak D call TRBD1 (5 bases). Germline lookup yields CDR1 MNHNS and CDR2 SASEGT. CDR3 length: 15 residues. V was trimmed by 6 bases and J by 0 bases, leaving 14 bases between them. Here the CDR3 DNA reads TGTGCCAGCAGCCGCTCGGGGGAACTGAACACTGAAGCTTTCTTT. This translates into CASSRSGELNTEAFF.

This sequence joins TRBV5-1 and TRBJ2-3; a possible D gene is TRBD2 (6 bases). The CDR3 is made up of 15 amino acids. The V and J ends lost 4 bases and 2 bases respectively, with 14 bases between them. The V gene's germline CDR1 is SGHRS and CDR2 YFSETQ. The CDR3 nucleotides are TGCGCCAGCAGCCCCAGAGGGAGGCCCACAGATACGCAGTATTTT. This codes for CASSPRGRPTDTQYF.

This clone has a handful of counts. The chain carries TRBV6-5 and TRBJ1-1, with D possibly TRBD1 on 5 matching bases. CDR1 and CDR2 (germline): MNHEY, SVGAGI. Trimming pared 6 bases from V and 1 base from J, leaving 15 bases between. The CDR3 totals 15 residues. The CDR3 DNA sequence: TGTGCCAGCAGGCGAGGAATCGACAGGAACACTGAAGCTTTCTTT. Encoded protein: CASRRGIDRNTEAFF.

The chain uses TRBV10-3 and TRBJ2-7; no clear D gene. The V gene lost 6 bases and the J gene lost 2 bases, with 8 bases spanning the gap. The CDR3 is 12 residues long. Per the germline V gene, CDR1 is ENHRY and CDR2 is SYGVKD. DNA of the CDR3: TGTGCCATCAGAAGTGGAGCCTACGAGCAGTACTTC. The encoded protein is CAIRSGAYEQYF.

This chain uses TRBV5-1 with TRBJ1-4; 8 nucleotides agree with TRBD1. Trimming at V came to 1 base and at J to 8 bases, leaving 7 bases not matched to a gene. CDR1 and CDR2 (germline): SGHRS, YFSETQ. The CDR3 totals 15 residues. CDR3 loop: CASSLNFGQGEKLFF. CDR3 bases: TGCGCCAGCAGCTTGAACTTTGGACAGGGCGAAAAACTGTTTTTT.

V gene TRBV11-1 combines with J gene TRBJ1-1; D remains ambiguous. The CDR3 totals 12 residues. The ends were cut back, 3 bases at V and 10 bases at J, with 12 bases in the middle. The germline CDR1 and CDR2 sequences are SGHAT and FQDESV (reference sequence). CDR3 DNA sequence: TGTGCCAGCAGCTTTTTGCGGGCTGGAGCTTTCTTT. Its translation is CASSFLRAGAFF.

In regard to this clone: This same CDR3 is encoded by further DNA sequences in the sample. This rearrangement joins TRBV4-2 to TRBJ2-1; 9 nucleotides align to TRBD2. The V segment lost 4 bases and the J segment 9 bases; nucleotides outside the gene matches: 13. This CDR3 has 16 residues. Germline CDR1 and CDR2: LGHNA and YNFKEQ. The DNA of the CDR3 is TGTGCCAGCAGCCCGGAGCGGGGGGCCCGGCGGGGTGAGCAGTTCTTC. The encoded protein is CASSPERGARRGEQFF.